This entry lists 18 T cell receptor beta chains sequenced from one sample in a study of cytomegalovirus exposure and HLA in healthy donors. The PCR employed 60 Vbeta primers together with 13 Jbeta primers. The table came from immunoSEQ multiplex PCR; TCRdb's copy has only in-frame clones and leaves some out. The table has around 100,000 clones, over 60% seen once. The sample comprised PBMCs. The receptors were gathered from a man younger than 40 in good health and CMV-seropositive.

The rearrangement joins TRBV7-9 to TRBJ1-1; tentatively, D is TRBD1 (6 bases). Trimming stripped 5 bases from V and 3 bases from J, with 22 bases between. CDR3 length: 17 amino acids. Germline V CDR1 and CDR2: SEHNR, FQNEAQ (reference sequence). The DNA of the CDR3 is TGTGCCAGCAGCGCCCACCCGGGCAGGGGTTCGGACACTGAAGCTTTCTTT. Residues: CASSAHPGRGSDTEAFF.

This chain links TRBV7-9 with TRBJ1-1, with 7 nucleotides matching TRBD1. V trimming: 5 bases; J trimming: 0 bases; junction bases outside the gene matches: 9. The germline gives CDR1 SEHNR, CDR2 FQNEAQ (reference sequence). This CDR3 comprises 16 residues. The chain's CDR3 is CASSVDRVLMNTEAFF. CDR3 coding DNA: TGTGCCAGCAGCGTTGACAGGGTTTTAATGAACACTGAAGCTTTCTTT. Looking up the rest from reference TRBV7-9 and TRBJ1-1 gives the full variable domain: DTGVSQNPRHKITKRGQNVTFRCDPISEHNRLYWYRQTLGQGPEFLTYFQNEAQLEKSRLLSDRFSAERPKGSFSTLEIQRTEQGDSAMYLCASSVDRVLMNTEAFFGQGTRLTVV.

V usage is TRBV7-8 and J usage is TRBJ2-2; TRBD1 matches 7 bases. In germline, CDR1 is SGHVS, CDR2 FQNEAQ. Trimming removed 3 bases from V and 6 bases from J; junction bases left unmatched: 10. The CDR3 runs to 16 residues. The CDR3 loop reads CASSFPETQGAGELFF. The CDR3 nucleotides read TGTGCCAGCAGCTTCCCGGAAACTCAGGGGGCCGGGGAGCTGTTTTTT.

This clone was counted once. The chain joins TRBV6-4 to TRBJ2-1, with TRBD2 identical over 8 bases. Trimming took 6 bases from V and 7 from J; bases not matched to a gene: 11. From germline, CDR1 is MRHNA and CDR2 SNTAGT. The CDR3 length is 15 residues. For the CDR3, the DNA is TGTGCCAGCAGCAATCTAGCGCCGGGGGGGAATGAGCAGTTCTTC. Protein sequence: CASSNLAPGGNEQFF.

This chain links TRBV19 with TRBJ1-4; possibly TRBD1 for D (6 bases). Trimming shortened V by 4 bases and J by 7 bases, and 19 bases separated the two germline ends. Germline V gene data show CDR1 as LNHDA and CDR2 as SQIVND (reference sequence). CDR3 length: 16 amino acids. In DNA, the CDR3 is TGTGCCAGTAGTACCCACAGGGATTCGGGGAGTGAAAAACTGTTTTTT. Its translation: CASSTHRDSGSEKLFF.

This clone came up a few times. This rearrangement joins TRBV28 to TRBJ2-3; 9 bases align to TRBD1. The CDR3 extends over 13 amino acids. Germline CDR1 and CDR2: MDHEN and SYDVKM. J lost 1 base, V lost 8 bases, and 1 base had no gene match. The CDR3 is CASRTGGTDTQYF. The CDR3 region has the DNA TGTGCCAGCCGGACAGGGGGCACAGATACGCAGTATTTT.

The V gene is TRBV5-1, the J gene TRBJ2-3; TRBD2 agrees at 10 bases. V dropped 7 bases and J dropped 0; count of bases not matched to a gene: 5. The CDR3 is 15 amino acids. From germline, CDR1 is SGHRS and CDR2 YFSETQ. The CDR3 coding sequence is TGCGCCAGCGCAGCTAGCGGGGGTAGCACAGATACGCAGTATTTT. It encodes CASAASGGSTDTQYF.

The chain couples TRBV9 to TRBJ1-3; D gene ambiguous. From germline, CDR1 is SGDLS and CDR2 YYNGEE. V was pared by 0 bases and J by 0 bases, with 7 bases between. The length of the CDR3 is 15 residues. The CDR3 nucleotides are TGTGCCAGCAGCGTAGGAGGGAACTCTGGAAACACCATATATTTT. Its translation: CASSVGGNSGNTIYF.

The chain links TRBV14 to TRBJ1-3; D is undetermined. CDR3 length: 16 amino acids. Germline assignment: CDR1 SGHDN and CDR2 FVKESK. V was cut by 4 bases and J by 2 bases, with 15 bases left in between. CDR3 DNA sequence: TGTGCCAGCAGCCGGACGGGAGCTGGAACTGGAAACACCATATATTTT. Protein sequence: CASSRTGAGTGNTIYF.

This clone came up once. The V gene is TRBV11-2, the J gene TRBJ2-1; TRBD1 agrees at 12 bases. With 5 bases clipped from V and 8 bases from J, the junction kept 7 bases outside the gene matches. Germline V gene lookup returns CDR1 SGHAT and CDR2 FQNNGV. This CDR3 spans 15 amino acids. The CDR3 nucleotides are TGTGCCAGCAGCCGCGGGACAGGGGGCTTGGATGAGCAGTTCTTC. This encodes CASSRGTGGLDEQFF.

The chain has TRBV7-9 and TRBJ2-3, with 8 bases identical to TRBD2. Germline V lookup: CDR1 SEHNR, CDR2 FQNEAQ (reference sequence). The CDR3 covers 16 residues. After removal of 5 bases from V and 0 bases from J, the junction contained 7 bases not matched to a gene. The CDR3 reads CASSPALAGSTDTQYF. As DNA, the CDR3 is TGTGCCAGCAGCCCAGCGCTAGCGGGCAGCACAGATACGCAGTATTTT.

The rearrangement joins TRBV28 to TRBJ1-3; 9 bases fit TRBD1. The CDR3 length is 16 residues. V was clipped by 5 bases and J by 0 bases; unmatched bases: 5. Germline loops: CDR1 MDHEN, CDR2 SYDVKM. The DNA of the CDR3 is TGTGCCAGCAGTAATACAGGGGGCGCCTCTGGAAACACCATATATTTT. Its protein product is CASSNTGGASGNTIYF.

This rearrangement joins TRBV14 to TRBJ2-2; maybe TRBD1 (6 bases). The germline V and J ends were trimmed by 3 bases and 3 bases, with 14 bases remaining between them. Germline V gene sequence: CDR1 SGHDN, CDR2 FVKESK. The CDR3 has 16 residues. The CDR3 sequence is CASSHDRDIYTGELFF. CDR3 in DNA: TGTGCCAGCAGCCATGACCGGGACATTTACACCGGGGAGCTGTTTTTT. The full variable domain, with the rest looked up from reference TRBV14 and TRBJ2-2, is EAGVTQFPSHSVIEKGQTVTLRCDPISGHDNLYWYRRVMGKEIKFLLHFVKESKQDESGMPNNRFLAERTGGTYSTLKVQPAELEDSGVYFCASSHDRDIYTGELFFGEGSRLTVL.

This chain connects TRBV11-2 to TRBJ1-4; D is unresolved. Trimming took 4 bases from V and 5 from J, leaving 11 bases between them. The CDR3 is made up of 14 amino acids. In germline, CDR1 is SGHAT, CDR2 FQNNGV. Here the CDR3 reads CASSSGFSNEKLFF. Written as DNA, the CDR3 is TGTGCCAGCAGCTCGGGATTTTCAAATGAAAAACTGTTTTTT.

This clone was seen only a few times. The J gene is TRBJ2-7, the V gene TRBV4-3; possible D gene TRBD2, 6 bases. Germline values: CDR1 LGHNA, CDR2 YSLEER. The CDR3 has 14 amino acids. V dropped 4 bases and J dropped 6 bases, with 16 bases sitting between them. The CDR3 protein is CASSPDGGPLEQYF. DNA of the CDR3: TGCGCCAGCAGCCCCGACGGGGGTCCCCTCGAGCAGTACTTC.

The rearrangement links TRBV4-1 to TRBJ2-3; a weak D match, TRBD1 (5 bases). CDR1 is MGHRA and CDR2 is YSYEKL in the germline V gene. The CDR3 is 14 residues long. V was clipped by 4 bases and J by 4 bases, with 12 bases between them. This CDR3 reads CASSLGDSSDTQYF. The CDR3 DNA reads TGCGCCAGCAGCCTCGGCGACAGTTCAGATACGCAGTATTTT.

The V call is TRBV2, the J call TRBJ2-5; a possible D gene is TRBD2 (6 bases). The V end lost 6 bases, the J end lost 1 base, and 9 bases lay between the germline ends. In germline, CDR1 is SNHLY, CDR2 FYNNEI. The CDR3 extends over 13 amino acids. The CDR3 coding sequence is TGTGCCAGCAGGCGGGGCAGCCAAGAGACCCAGTACTTC. It translates to CASRRGSQETQYF.

The rearrangement joins TRBV7-6 to TRBJ1-3; TRBD1 might be the D (5 bases). CDR3 length: 12 residues. V lost 5 bases to trimming and J lost 5 bases, with 7 bases between them. The V gene's germline CDR1 is SGHVS and CDR2 FNYEAQ. CDR3 protein: CASSPDRNTIYF. The DNA of the CDR3 is TGTGCCAGCAGCCCGGACAGAAACACCATATATTTT.